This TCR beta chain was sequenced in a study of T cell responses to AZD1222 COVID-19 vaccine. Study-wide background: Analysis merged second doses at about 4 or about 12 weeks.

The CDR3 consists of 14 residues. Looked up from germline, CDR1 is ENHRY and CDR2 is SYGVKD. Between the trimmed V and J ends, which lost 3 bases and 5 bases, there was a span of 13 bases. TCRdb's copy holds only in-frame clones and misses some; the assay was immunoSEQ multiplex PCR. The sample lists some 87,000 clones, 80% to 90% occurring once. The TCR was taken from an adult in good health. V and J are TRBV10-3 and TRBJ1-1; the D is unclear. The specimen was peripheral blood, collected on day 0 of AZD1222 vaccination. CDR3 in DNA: TGTGCCATCAGTGAACAAACCGAAGGGACTGAAGCTTTCTTT. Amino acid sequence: CAISEQTEGTEAFF.